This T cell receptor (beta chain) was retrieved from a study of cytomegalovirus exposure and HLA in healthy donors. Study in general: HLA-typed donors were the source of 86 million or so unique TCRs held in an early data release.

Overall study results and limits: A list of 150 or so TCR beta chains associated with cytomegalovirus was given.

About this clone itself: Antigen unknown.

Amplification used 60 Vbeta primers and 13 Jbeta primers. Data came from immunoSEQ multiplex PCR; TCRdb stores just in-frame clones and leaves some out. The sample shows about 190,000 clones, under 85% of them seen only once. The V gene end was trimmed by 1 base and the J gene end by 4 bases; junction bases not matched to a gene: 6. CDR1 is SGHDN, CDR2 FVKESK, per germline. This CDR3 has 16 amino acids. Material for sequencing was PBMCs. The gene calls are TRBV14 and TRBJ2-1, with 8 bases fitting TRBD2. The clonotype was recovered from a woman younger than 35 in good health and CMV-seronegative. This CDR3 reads CASSQGGSGIYNEQFF. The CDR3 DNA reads TGTGCCAGCAGCCAAGGGGGTAGCGGGATATACAATGAGCAGTTCTTC.